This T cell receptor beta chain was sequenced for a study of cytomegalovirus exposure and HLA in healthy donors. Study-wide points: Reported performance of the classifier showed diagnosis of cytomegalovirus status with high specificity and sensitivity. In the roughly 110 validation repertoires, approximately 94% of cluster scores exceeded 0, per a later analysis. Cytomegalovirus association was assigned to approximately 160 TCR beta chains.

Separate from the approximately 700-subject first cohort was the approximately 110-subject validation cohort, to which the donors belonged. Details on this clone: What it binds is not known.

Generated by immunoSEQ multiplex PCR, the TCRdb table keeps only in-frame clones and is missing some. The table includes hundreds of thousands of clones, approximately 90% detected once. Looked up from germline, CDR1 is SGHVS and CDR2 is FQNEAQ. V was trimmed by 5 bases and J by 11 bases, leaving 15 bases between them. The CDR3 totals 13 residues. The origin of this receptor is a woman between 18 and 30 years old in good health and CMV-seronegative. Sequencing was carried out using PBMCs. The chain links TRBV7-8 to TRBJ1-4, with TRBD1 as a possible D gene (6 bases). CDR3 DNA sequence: TGTGCCAGCAGCCGGGGACACCCTGCGAAACTGTTTTTT. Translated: CASSRGHPAKLFF.